The 24 T cell receptor beta chains given below trace back to one sample, sequenced in a study of blood T cells in healthy people across ages. Primed by a sample-barcoded 5' primer and a J-beta primer mix, a second PCR proceeded for roughly 7 to 11 cycles. One entry per CDR3 protein results from TCRdb running MiXCR on the 5' RACE reads. The sample has roughly 1.6 million distinct CDR3 sequences; about 35% are singletons. Input material: blood. These receptors were obtained from a woman under 40 in good health.

A few counts support this clonotype. V usage is TRBV2 and J usage is TRBJ2-4; D might be TRBD1 (6 bases). Per germline, CDR1 SNHLY and CDR2 FYNNEI. V was clipped by 6 bases and J by 8 bases, with 17 bases between them. This CDR3 is 14 amino acids long. In nucleotides, the CDR3 is TGTGCCAGCAGCACCAGGGGAGTTGGCGACATTCAGTACTTC. Translation: CASSTRGVGDIQYF.

The chain has TRBV7-2 and TRBJ1-3; 9 positions match TRBD1. CDR3 size: 14 residues. In germline, CDR1 is SGHTA, CDR2 FQGNSA. Losses at the gene ends were 2 bases for V and 8 bases for J; bases not matched to a gene: 4. The CDR3 DNA reads as TGTGCCAGCAGCTTACGGGGACAGGGCGACACCATATATTTT. Its protein product is CASSLRGQGDTIYF.

Many counts were recorded for this clonotype. The chain has TRBV7-2 and TRBJ2-1; no definite D call. Deletions cut 1 base from V and 4 bases from J, with 8 bases between. The CDR3 sequence is 14 residues long. From germline, CDR1 is SGHTA and CDR2 FQGNSA. The CDR3 sequence: CASSLESGYNEQFF. The CDR3 DNA follows: TGTGCCAGCAGCTTAGAATCCGGTTACAATGAGCAGTTCTTC. The whole variable domain, remainder taken from reference TRBV7-2 and TRBJ2-1, is GAGVSQSPSNKVTEKGKDVELRCDPISGHTALYWYRQSLGQGLEFLIYFQGNSAPDKSGLPSDRFSAERTGGSVSTLTIQRTQQEDSAVYLCASSLESGYNEQFFGPGTRLTVL.

This clonotype was counted many times. The chain employs TRBV4-1 and TRBJ2-7; 9 bases fit TRBD2. Trimming at V came to 1 base and at J to 4 bases, leaving 5 bases not matched to a gene. Germline values: CDR1 MGHRA, CDR2 YSYEKL. CDR3 length equals 15 residues. The CDR3: CASSQVGGRGYEQYF. Written as DNA, the CDR3 is TGCGCCAGCAGCCAAGTTGGCGGGAGGGGTTACGAGCAGTACTTC.

In its sample, this clonotype was seen a few times. CDR3 coding DNA: TGTGCCATCAGTGTCTTAGGGGCCTTCGGGGCCAACGTCCTGACTTTC. Its protein is CAISVLGAFGANVLTF. This rearrangement joins TRBV10-3 to TRBJ2-6, with D possibly TRBD1 on 5 matching bases. Germline loops: CDR1 ENHRY, CDR2 SYGVKD. The CDR3 is 16 amino acids. Trimming removed 4 bases from V and 4 bases from J, with 14 bases in between.

A few counts support this clonotype. The J gene is TRBJ2-7, the V gene TRBV7-2; D remains unclear. This CDR3 comprises 13 residues. The V end lost 5 bases, the J end lost 3 bases, and 11 bases lay between the germline ends. Germline loops: CDR1 SGHTA, CDR2 FQGNSA. The CDR3 protein is CASSHPPYYEQYF. The CDR3 DNA follows: TGTGCCAGCAGCCACCCCCCCTACTACGAGCAGTACTTC.

The chain couples TRBV5-1 to TRBJ2-5, with 8 bases fitting TRBD1. The CDR3 has 14 amino acids. Trimming removed 3 bases from V and 6 bases from J; junction bases left unmatched: 7. Germline lookup yields CDR1 SGHRS and CDR2 YFSETQ. The CDR3 coding sequence is TGCGCCAGCAGCTGGGACAGGCAGGAGCAGACCCAGTACTTC. Translated, it gives CASSWDRQEQTQYF.

This clonotype appeared many times. The chain joins TRBV27 to TRBJ2-2; D unclear. Germline CDR1 MNHEY, CDR2 SMNVEV (reference sequence). V was pared by 8 bases and J by 2 bases, with 6 bases between. The CDR3 sequence is 12 residues long. In nucleotides, the CDR3 is TGTGCCAGCCGGAGAAACACCGGGGAGCTGTTTTTT. This sequence encodes CASRRNTGELFF.

This chain links TRBV6-1 with TRBJ1-5; 10 bases are a match to TRBD1. Germline values: CDR1 MNHNS, CDR2 SASEGT. The CDR3 contains 16 residues. J lost 6 bases, V lost 7 bases, and 12 bases had no gene match. Here the CDR3 reads CASTIVRQGASQPQHF. The CDR3 region has the DNA TGTGCCAGCACCATCGTTAGACAGGGGGCTAGTCAGCCCCAGCATTTT.

The chain combines TRBV12-3 or TRBV12-4 with TRBJ1-2; D remains ambiguous. This CDR3 has 17 amino acids. V was pared by 6 bases and J by 0 bases, with 20 bases between. CDR3 protein: CASSRTETYEANYGYTF. CDR3 nucleotide sequence: TGTGCCAGCAGCCGTACAGAAACTTACGAAGCTAACTATGGCTACACCTTC.

The V and J genes are TRBV20-1 and TRBJ2-4; D uncertain. The V gene lost 3 bases and the J gene lost 1 base, with 22 bases spanning the gap. CDR3 length: 18 residues. Per germline, CDR1 DFQATT and CDR2 SNEGSKA (reference sequence). CDR3 DNA sequence: TGCAGTGCTAGCTCAAAATCCCCGGCCACGGTCGCCAAAAACATTCAGTACTTC. Encoded protein: CSASSKSPATVAKNIQYF.

This clonotype has only a few counts. The CDR3 reads CASSLSRLRGSAKNIQYF. The CDR3 DNA reads as TGCGCCAGCAGCTTGTCTCGTCTGAGGGGCTCGGCCAAAAACATTCAGTACTTC. J is TRBJ2-4 and V is TRBV5-1; the D gene could be TRBD1 or TRBD2 (5 bases each). Looked up from germline, CDR1 is SGHRS and CDR2 is YFSETQ. Trimming removed 1 base at V and 1 base at J, with 18 bases between. This CDR3 is built from 18 residues.

This clonotype was detected a few times. The chain couples TRBV5-1 to TRBJ2-1, with TRBD2 matching over 11 bases. The V segment lost 4 bases and the J segment 6 bases; nucleotides outside the gene matches: 9. Per germline, CDR1 SGHRS and CDR2 YFSETQ. There are 16 residues in the CDR3. CDR3 DNA sequence: TGCGCCAGCAGCCACGGGGGACTAGCGGCTTTCAATGAGCAGTTCTTC. As protein: CASSHGGLAAFNEQFF.

The chain couples TRBV18 to TRBJ1-2; 8 nucleotides line up with TRBD1. Germline V CDR1 and CDR2: KGHSH, LQKENI. The CDR3 runs 13 residues. V shed 11 bases, J shed 3 bases, and the junction held 8 bases outside the gene matches. The CDR3 DNA sequence: TGTGCCTCACCCGACAGGGGCTACTATGGCTACACCTTC. It yields the protein CASPDRGYYGYTF.

This clonotype was detected a few times. This chain links TRBV5-1 with TRBJ2-7; no clear D. CDR3 size: 13 residues. Per germline, CDR1 SGHRS and CDR2 YFSETQ. Trimming left V 4 bases short and J 0 bases short, with 8 bases between. CDR3 region: CASSQFSSYEQYF. The CDR3, as DNA: TGCGCCAGCAGCCAGTTCTCCTCCTACGAGCAGTACTTC.

The chain combines TRBV5-6 with TRBJ2-3; D perhaps matches TRBD2 (6 bases). Germline CDR1 is SGHDT and CDR2 is YYEEEE. This CDR3 is 17 amino acids long. Trimming left V 1 base short and J 6 bases short, with 21 bases between. The CDR3 DNA sequence: TGTGCCAGCAGCTTGAAAGGAGGGCAGAAGCGCGTGGATACGCAGTATTTT. Encoded protein: CASSLKGGQKRVDTQYF.

This clonotype occurred a few times. The genes are TRBV6-1 and TRBJ2-5, with 9 bases matching TRBD1. The length of the CDR3 is 15 residues. V lost 7 bases to trimming and J lost 5 bases; unmatched junction nucleotides: 11. Germline loops: CDR1 MNHNS, CDR2 SASEGT. The CDR3 spells CASTDGTGYTETQYF. The CDR3 DNA sequence: TGTGCCAGCACAGACGGGACAGGGTATACCGAGACCCAGTACTTC.

This clonotype was counted between two and nine times. The CDR3 DNA reads TGTGCCAGCAGCGCGAGACAGGGATCCGACTATGGCTACACCTTC. Translating it yields CASSARQGSDYGYTF. The V and J genes are TRBV9 and TRBJ1-2; TRBD1 matches 7 bases. Germline V gene lookup returns CDR1 SGDLS and CDR2 YYNGEE. The CDR3 contains 15 residues. The ends lost 3 bases at V and 3 bases at J; junction bases unmatched: 8.

The sample holds a few counts of this clonotype. The rearrangement uses TRBV6-1 and TRBJ2-3, with unresolved D. Germline V gene sequence: CDR1 MNHNS, CDR2 SASEGT. The CDR3 length is 14 residues. The V and J ends lost 0 bases and 6 bases respectively, with 10 bases between them. The CDR3 DNA sequence: TGTGCCAGCAGTGAAGCGCGTAGGATTGATACGCAGTATTTT. Protein: CASSEARRIDTQYF.

This clonotype was picked up a small number of times. This chain uses TRBV7-6 with TRBJ2-7, with D uncertain. Germline V gene sequence: CDR1 SGHVS, CDR2 FNYEAQ. The CDR3 covers 15 residues. V lost 1 base and J lost 1, with 11 bases in between. As DNA, the CDR3 is TGTGCCAGCAGCTTAGAGGGTCACCAATCCTACGAGCAGTACTTC. Translated, it gives CASSLEGHQSYEQYF.

The rearrangement joins TRBV7-2 to TRBJ2-1; D could derive from TRBD1 or TRBD2 (6 bases each). Germline V gives CDR1 SGHTA, CDR2 FQGNSA. CDR3 length equals 16 residues. V lost 1 base and J lost 5, with 15 bases in between. This CDR3 reads CASSLEGGSPHNEQFF. The CDR3 DNA reads as TGTGCCAGCAGCTTAGAGGGGGGTAGCCCCCACAATGAGCAGTTCTTC. The full variable domain, rest sourced from reference TRBV7-2 and TRBJ2-1, is GAGVSQSPSNKVTEKGKDVELRCDPISGHTALYWYRQSLGQGLEFLIYFQGNSAPDKSGLPSDRFSAERTGGSVSTLTIQRTQQEDSAVYLCASSLEGGSPHNEQFFGPGTRLTVL.

Details on this clonotype: The germline gene is not matched at one end of the junction; a read error may be the cause. The chain carries TRBV6-5 and TRBJ2-2; D is ambiguous. The CDR3 is 14 residues long. Germline V gene sequence: CDR1 MNHEY, CDR2 SVGAGI. The CDR3: CVSNYGWGSGELFF. The CDR3 region has the DNA TGTGTCAGCAATTACGGTTGGGGATCCGGGGAGCTGTTTTTT.

This CDR3 is CSVGVGVWYNEQFF. The CDR3 coding sequence is TGCAGCGTTGGGGTCGGGGTTTGGTACAATGAGCAGTTCTTC. This chain connects TRBV29-1 to TRBJ2-1; weak D call: TRBD2 (5 bases). The V gene lost 4 bases and the J gene lost 4 bases, with 14 bases spanning the gap. This CDR3 region has 14 residues. In germline, CDR1 is SQVTM, CDR2 ANQGSEA.

Only one count was recorded for this clonotype. The chain employs TRBV27 and TRBJ2-3; D might be TRBD2 (6 bases). The CDR3 has 15 residues. Deletions cut 4 bases from V and 5 bases from J, with 16 bases between. In germline, CDR1 is MNHEY, CDR2 SMNVEV (reference sequence). CDR3 sequence reads: CASSSRDSPRDTQYF. As DNA, the CDR3 is TGTGCCAGCAGTTCCCGGGACTCCCCTAGAGATACGCAGTATTTT.